Shown below are 30 T cell receptor beta chains from a single sample sequenced in a study of blood T cell repertoires in COVID-19. The table came from immunoSEQ multiplex PCR; TCRdb's copy has only in-frame clones and leaves some out. The data show roughly 280,000 clones, 85% to 90% seen once. The source material was peripheral blood. The receptor source for this set is a man aged 18 to 30 with active or convalescent COVID-19.

The rearrangement links TRBV18 to TRBJ2-7; the D is unclear. Per the germline V gene, CDR1 is KGHSH and CDR2 is LQKENI. V shed 1 base and J shed 4 bases, with 8 bases lying between them. The CDR3 totals 13 residues. CDR3 in amino acids: CASSPRSNYEQYF. CDR3 nucleotides: TGTGCCAGCTCACCACGGAGTAATTACGAGCAGTACTTC.

The J gene is TRBJ2-7, the V gene TRBV2, with D possibly TRBD2 on 5 matching bases. CDR3 length: 11 residues. Looked up from germline, CDR1 is SNHLY and CDR2 is FYNNEI. Trimming removed 10 bases at V and 5 bases at J, with 12 bases between. CDR3 sequence reads: CATSWGDEQYF. The CDR3 bases are TGTGCCACCTCATGGGGAGACGAGCAGTACTTC.

This clone was seen a few times. The gene calls are TRBV20-1 and TRBJ2-7, with D tentatively TRBD2 (7 bases). Germline values: CDR1 DFQATT, CDR2 SNEGSKA (reference sequence). The CDR3 runs 18 residues. Between the trimmed V and J ends, which lost 3 bases and 7 bases, there was a span of 31 bases. The CDR3 sequence is CSASNLGASGIDFTEQYF. The DNA for the CDR3 is TGCAGTGCTAGTAACCTGGGGGCTAGCGGAATCGATTTTACGGAGCAGTACTTC.

Worth noting for this clone: This CDR3 is also generated by other DNA sequences in the sample. This sequence joins TRBV14 and TRBJ2-7, with 8 positions matching TRBD1. Germline-derived CDR1 and CDR2 are SGHDN and FVKESK. The ends lost 4 bases at V and 3 bases at J; junction bases unmatched: 5. The CDR3 totals 14 residues. The CDR3 here is CASSPTGVNYEQYF. In nucleotides, the CDR3 is TGTGCCAGCAGCCCGACAGGGGTTAACTACGAGCAGTACTTC. Supplemented by reference TRBV14 and TRBJ2-7, the full variable domain reads EAGVTQFPSHSVIEKGQTVTLRCDPISGHDNLYWYRRVMGKEIKFLLHFVKESKQDESGMPNNRFLAERTGGTYSTLKVQPAELEDSGVYFCASSPTGVNYEQYFGPGTRLTVT.

The chain has TRBV24-1 and TRBJ2-6; the D is unclear. This CDR3 is built from 16 residues. With 5 bases removed from V and 0 bases from J, the gap between germline ends came to 10 bases. Germline V gene data show CDR1 as KGHDR and CDR2 as SFDVKD. The CDR3 loop is CATSGSGSSGANVLTF. CDR3 bases: TGTGCCACCAGTGGGTCAGGCAGCTCTGGGGCCAACGTCCTGACTTTC.

V usage is TRBV24-1 and J usage is TRBJ2-3; 9 bases map to TRBD1. In germline, CDR1 is KGHDR, CDR2 SFDVKD. The CDR3 loop spans 15 amino acids. V dropped 3 bases and J dropped 4; count of bases not matched to a gene: 4. The CDR3 nucleotides are TGTGCCACCAGTGATCCGGGACAGGGCCCAGATACGCAGTATTTT. It yields the protein CATSDPGQGPDTQYF.

The chain is built from TRBV3-1 (or the pseudogene TRBV3-2) and TRBJ2-2; perhaps TRBD2 as D (6 bases). CDR3 size: 16 residues. The germline V gene has CDR1 LGHDT and CDR2 YNNKEL (reference sequence). Trimming removed 4 bases from V and 0 bases from J, with 12 bases in between. The CDR3 here is CASSLSERANTGELFF. CDR3 bases: TGTGCCAGCAGCCTCTCTGAGCGGGCGAACACCGGGGAGCTGTTTTTT.

This chain joins TRBV3-1 (or the pseudogene TRBV3-2) and TRBJ2-2; 8 bases agree with TRBD2. J was trimmed by 6 bases and V by 0 bases; bases with no gene match: 9. CDR1 and CDR2 (germline): LGHDT, YNNKEL (reference sequence). This CDR3 contains 17 residues. The CDR3: CASSQDRVSGVAGELFF. The CDR3 DNA sequence: TGTGCCAGCAGCCAAGATCGGGTTAGCGGGGTGGCCGGGGAGCTGTTTTTT.

The genes are TRBV9 and TRBJ1-1, with D hard to call. Trimming cost V 4 bases and J 2 bases, with 15 bases left between them. This CDR3 comprises 15 residues. The V gene's germline CDR1 is SGDLS and CDR2 YYNGEE. CDR3 region: CASSPNVGQNTEAFF. The CDR3, as DNA: TGTGCCAGCAGCCCTAATGTGGGCCAAAACACTGAAGCTTTCTTT. Looking up the rest from reference TRBV9 and TRBJ1-1 gives the full variable domain: DSGVTQTPKHLITATGQRVTLRCSPRSGDLSVYWYQQSLDQGLQFLIQYYNGEERAKGNILERFSAQQFPDLHSELNLSSLELGDSALYFCASSPNVGQNTEAFFGQGTRLTVV.

V gene TRBV27 combines with J gene TRBJ1-5, with D perhaps TRBD1 (5 bases). This CDR3 has 15 amino acids. Germline V gene sequence: CDR1 MNHEY, CDR2 SMNVEV (reference sequence). Trimming pared 3 bases from V and 1 base from J, leaving 10 bases between. CDR3 loop: CASSFQGGSNQPQHF. CDR3 nucleotide sequence: TGTGCCAGCAGTTTTCAGGGCGGCAGCAATCAGCCCCAGCATTTT.

The V and J genes are TRBV3-1 (or the pseudogene TRBV3-2) and TRBJ2-2; a possible D gene is TRBD1 (5 bases). The CDR3 sequence is 15 residues long. CDR1 and CDR2 from the germline V gene are LGHDT and YNNKEL (reference sequence). V shed 3 bases and J shed 1 base, with 9 bases lying between them. The CDR3: CASSQWTMNTGELFF. DNA of the CDR3: TGTGCCAGCAGCCAGTGGACAATGAACACCGGGGAGCTGTTTTTT.

J is TRBJ1-2 and V is TRBV27; 8 nucleotides match TRBD1. The germline CDR1 and CDR2 sequences are MNHEY and SMNVEV (reference sequence). The J segment lost 7 bases and the V segment lost 3 bases, leaving 10 bases of the junction unmatched. The CDR3 covers 15 residues. The CDR3 is CASSLAGDRRFGYTF. The CDR3 coding sequence is TGTGCCAGCAGTTTGGCGGGGGACAGGAGGTTTGGCTACACCTTC.

The chain employs TRBV5-6 and TRBJ1-2; perhaps TRBD1 as D (5 bases). Trimming removed 3 bases from V and 8 bases from J, with 20 bases in between. This CDR3 spans 15 amino acids. Germline CDR1 is SGHDT and CDR2 is YYEEEE. As DNA, the CDR3 is TGTGCCAGCAGCTCCCTGGGGCCGGCCGGCGACGGCTACACCTTC. This gives the protein CASSSLGPAGDGYTF.

This sequence joins TRBV6-1 and TRBJ1-2; no clear D gene. From germline, CDR1 is MNHNS and CDR2 SASEGT. Deletions cut 3 bases from V and 4 bases from J, with 9 bases between. The CDR3 consists of 13 residues. The CDR3 is CASSDYRVYGYTF. CDR3 DNA sequence: TGTGCCAGCAGTGATTATAGAGTCTATGGCTACACCTTC.

The rearrangement joins TRBV29-1 to TRBJ1-1; D remains ambiguous. V was cut by 6 bases and J by 1 base, with 9 bases left in between. CDR3 length equals 12 residues. Germline CDR1 is SQVTM and CDR2 is ANQGSEA. The CDR3 DNA reads as TGCAGCGTATGGCTCCAGAACACTGAAGCTTTCTTT. Protein: CSVWLQNTEAFF.

The V gene is TRBV19, the J gene TRBJ2-7; D gene uncertain. This CDR3 region has 14 residues. The V end was cut by 6 bases, the J end by 3 bases, with 15 bases between. In germline, CDR1 is LNHDA, CDR2 SQIVND (reference sequence). The CDR3 is CASSSVGSFYEQYF. DNA of the CDR3: TGTGCCAGTAGCTCTGTTGGCTCTTTCTACGAGCAGTACTTC. Looking up the rest from reference TRBV19 and TRBJ2-7 gives the full variable domain: DGGITQSPKYLFRKEGQNVTLSCEQNLNHDAMYWYRQDPGQGLRLIYYSQIVNDFQKGDIAEGYSVSREKKESFPLTVTSAQKNPTAFYLCASSSVGSFYEQYFGPGTRLTVT.

CDR3 amino acids: CAISRGGNQPQHF. DNA for the CDR3: TGTGCCATCTCCAGGGGAGGCAATCAGCCCCAGCATTTT. The rearrangement links TRBV19 to TRBJ1-5; D possibly corresponds to TRBD1 (6 bases). V was shortened by 10 bases and J by 2 bases, with 12 bases between the two germline ends. The CDR3 has 13 amino acids. The V gene's germline CDR1 is LNHDA and CDR2 SQIVND (reference sequence).

The chain uses TRBV3-1 (or the pseudogene TRBV3-2) and TRBJ2-1, with a possible D match to TRBD2 (5 bases). Germline V gene sequence: CDR1 LGHDT, CDR2 YNNKEL (reference sequence). The CDR3 is 16 residues long. Trimming took off 0 bases at V and 4 bases at J, with 13 bases between the two ends. This chain's CDR3 is CASSQDGSRAYNEQFF. CDR3 bases: TGTGCCAGCAGCCAAGATGGGTCGCGGGCATACAATGAGCAGTTCTTC.

This clone has more than one count but fewer than ten. The chain is built from TRBV11-2 and TRBJ1-2; D is undetermined. Per germline, CDR1 SGHAT and CDR2 FQNNGV. The CDR3 covers 14 residues. The V and J ends lost 1 base and 4 bases respectively, with 10 bases between them. CDR3 bases: TGTGCCAGCAGCTTAGGAGTAGGGAGCTATGGCTACACCTTC. Protein sequence: CASSLGVGSYGYTF.

This chain uses TRBV27 with TRBJ2-7; a possible D gene is TRBD2 (5 bases). Germline CDR1 and CDR2: MNHEY and SMNVEV (reference sequence). V lost 0 bases and J lost 5, with 17 bases in between. The CDR3 sequence is 16 residues long. As DNA, the CDR3 is TGTGCCAGCAGTTTATCGATATCGGGGAGCAGACACGAGCAGTACTTC. Translating gives CASSLSISGSRHEQYF.

This clone was picked up one time. The chain combines TRBV19 with TRBJ2-1; the D is unclear. The CDR3 extends over 11 amino acids. Between the trimmed V and J ends, which lost 5 bases and 9 bases, there was a span of 8 bases. Germline CDR1 reads LNHDA; CDR2 reads SQIVND (reference sequence). CDR3 nucleotide sequence: TGTGCCAGTAGTCCGGGTCTTGAGCAGTTCTTC. Its protein is CASSPGLEQFF.

The chain joins TRBV7-2 to TRBJ1-2, with D unclear. Germline CDR1 is SGHTA and CDR2 is FQGNSA. The CDR3 runs 15 residues. V gave up 5 bases and J gave up 4 bases, with 17 bases separating them. CDR3 coding DNA: TGTGCCAGCAGCCCAGGTGCAGGCGTAGTCTATGGCTACACCTTC. Protein sequence: CASSPGAGVVYGYTF.

This clone was recorded once. The chain employs TRBV28 and TRBJ1-2, with D unresolved. The CDR3 has 11 amino acids. The V gene lost 6 bases and the J gene lost 8 bases, with 10 bases spanning the gap. Germline V CDR1 and CDR2: MDHEN, SYDVKM. CDR3 nucleotide sequence: TGTGCCAGCAGCGCTCAGCGGGGCTACACCTTC. Amino acids: CASSAQRGYTF.

The chain joins TRBV19 to TRBJ1-2; the D is unclear. Deletions cut 1 base from V and 5 bases from J, with 8 bases between. The germline CDR1 and CDR2 sequences are LNHDA and SQIVND (reference sequence). The CDR3 length is 13 residues. CDR3 DNA: TGTGCCAGTAGTATAGGGCGGTCTTATGGCTACACCTTC. It translates to CASSIGRSYGYTF.

The chain carries TRBV25-1 and TRBJ1-5; D is perhaps TRBD1 (5 bases). CDR1 and CDR2 from the germline V gene are MGHDK and SYGVNS. The CDR3 consists of 14 residues. V was trimmed by 4 bases and J by 4 bases, leaving 11 bases between them. For the CDR3, the DNA is TGTGCCAGCAGTGTCGGGGGTATGAATCAGCCCCAGCATTTT. It yields the protein CASSVGGMNQPQHF.

For the CDR3, the DNA is TGCAGCGTTGAGGGTTGGGCAGGGGGAACAGAGACCCAGTACTTC. Its protein is CSVEGWAGGTETQYF. This chain uses TRBV29-1 with TRBJ2-5; 7 bases fit TRBD1. CDR1 and CDR2 from the germline V gene are SQVTM and ANQGSEA. The CDR3 has 15 amino acids. Losses at the gene ends were 3 bases for V and 4 bases for J; bases not matched to a gene: 11.

DNA for the CDR3: TGCGCCAGCAGCCAAGGTCGGGGAACGGCCCTCCACTTT. It codes for CASSQGRGTALHF. V usage is TRBV4-3 and J usage is TRBJ1-6; D remains unclear. Germline V CDR1 and CDR2: LGHNA, YSLEER. This CDR3 spans 13 amino acids. The ends were cut back, 1 base at V and 14 bases at J, with 12 bases in the middle.

The chain has TRBV5-4 and TRBJ2-1; 13 nucleotides match TRBD2. This CDR3 has 16 residues. The V gene end was trimmed by 4 bases and the J gene end by 5 bases; junction bases not matched to a gene: 6. Germline loops: CDR1 SGHNT, CDR2 YYREEE (reference sequence). Here the CDR3 reads CASSTGLAGVNNEQFF. The CDR3 DNA reads as TGTGCCAGCAGCACCGGACTAGCGGGAGTAAACAATGAGCAGTTCTTC.

The chain recombines TRBV24-1 with TRBJ2-5; D not resolved. The V gene lost 4 bases and the J gene lost 2 bases, with 4 bases spanning the gap. The germline CDR1 and CDR2 sequences are KGHDR and SFDVKD. This CDR3 comprises 12 residues. DNA of the CDR3: TGTGCCACCAGTGACCCTCAAGAGACCCAGTACTTC. Translation gives CATSDPQETQYF.

CDR3 in amino acids: CASSIMAGEPQHF. The DNA for the CDR3 is TGTGCCAGTAGTATAATGGCAGGGGAACCCCAGCATTTT. This chain links TRBV19 with TRBJ1-5; D perhaps matches TRBD1 (6 bases). CDR3 length: 13 residues. V dropped 2 bases and J dropped 10 bases, with 12 bases sitting between them. CDR1 is LNHDA, CDR2 SQIVND, per germline (reference sequence).